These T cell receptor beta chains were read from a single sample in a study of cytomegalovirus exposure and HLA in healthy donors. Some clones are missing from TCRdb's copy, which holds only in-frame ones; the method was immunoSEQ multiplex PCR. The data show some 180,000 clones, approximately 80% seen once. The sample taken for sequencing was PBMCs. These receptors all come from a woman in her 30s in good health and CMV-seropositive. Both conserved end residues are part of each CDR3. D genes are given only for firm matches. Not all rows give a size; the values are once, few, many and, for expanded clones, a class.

cdr3_nt: TGTGCTAGTGGCTCGGGACTGTTGAACACTGAAGCTTTCTTT; cdr3_aa: CASGSGLLNTEAFF; j_call: TRBJ1-1; v_call: TRBV12-5; clone_size: -; d_call: -
cdr3_nt: TGTGCCAGCAGCCTCCTCAGGGGCGTGACCGATCAAGAGACCCAGTACTTC; cdr3_aa: CASSLLRGVTDQETQYF; j_call: TRBJ2-5; v_call: TRBV28; clone_size: -; d_call: -
cdr3_nt: TGTGCCAGCAGCCCGGACAGGGGGTCTCTGGCCCAGCATTTT; cdr3_aa: CASSPDRGSLAQHF; j_call: TRBJ1-5; v_call: TRBV2; clone_size: -; d_call: TRBD1
cdr3_nt: TGTGCCAGCAGTTCAAACGGGGACAGGGGCGCCGAGCAGTACTTC; cdr3_aa: CASSSNGDRGAEQYF; j_call: TRBJ2-7; v_call: TRBV6-6; clone_size: -; d_call: TRBD1
cdr3_nt: TGTGCCAGCAGAGTTCGAGGCGGAGAGACCCAGTACTTC; cdr3_aa: CASRVRGGETQYF; j_call: TRBJ2-5; v_call: TRBV5-4; clone_size: few; d_call: -
cdr3_nt: TGCGCCAGCAGCTTGGCCCTAGTAAGCTCCTACAATGAGCAGTTCTTC; cdr3_aa: CASSLALVSSYNEQFF; j_call: TRBJ2-1; v_call: TRBV5-1; clone_size: -; d_call: -
cdr3_nt: TGTGCCAGCAGCGCCGGGACAACGTACAATGAGCAGTTCTTC; cdr3_aa: CASSAGTTYNEQFF; j_call: TRBJ2-1; v_call: TRBV7-2; clone_size: -; d_call: -
cdr3_nt: TGTGCCAGTAGAGGAGGAGGGCCGGCGTCCAAAAACATTCAGTACTTC; cdr3_aa: CASRGGGPASKNIQYF; j_call: TRBJ2-4; v_call: TRBV19; clone_size: -; d_call: -
cdr3_nt: TGTGCCAGCAGCTTGGGGGGAAAACTAGCGGGAGGTGGTGAGCAGTACTTC; cdr3_aa: CASSLGGKLAGGGEQYF; j_call: TRBJ2-7; v_call: TRBV5-4; clone_size: once; d_call: TRBD2
cdr3_nt: TGTGCCAGCAGTTTCCGTTTTCACAGGAGCCGCTACACCTTC; cdr3_aa: CASSFRFHRSRYTF; j_call: TRBJ1-2; v_call: TRBV28; clone_size: -; d_call: -
cdr3_nt: TGTGCCAGCAGTGATGGCGGGAGGGCTCCTGCTAATGAGCAGTTCTTC; cdr3_aa: CASSDGGRAPANEQFF; j_call: TRBJ2-1; v_call: TRBV25-1; clone_size: -; d_call: TRBD2
cdr3_nt: TGTGCCAGCAGCCTACAGAGCAGCACAGATACGCAGTATTTT; cdr3_aa: CASSLQSSTDTQYF; j_call: TRBJ2-3; v_call: TRBV7-2; clone_size: -; d_call: -
cdr3_nt: TGTGCCAGCTCACCAAAACAGGTGAACACCGGGGAGCTGTTTTTT; cdr3_aa: CASSPKQVNTGELFF; j_call: TRBJ2-2; v_call: TRBV18; clone_size: -; d_call: -
cdr3_nt: TGTGCCATCAGTGAGTTAGGAGCGGACAGCCTCCAGGAGACCCAGTACTTC; cdr3_aa: CAISELGADSLQETQYF; j_call: TRBJ2-5; v_call: TRBV10-3; clone_size: -; d_call: -
cdr3_nt: TGTGCCAGCAGTGGTGACAGGGCTAGTGGCTACACCTTC; cdr3_aa: CASSGDRASGYTF; j_call: TRBJ1-2; v_call: TRBV2; clone_size: -; d_call: TRBD1
cdr3_nt: TGCGCCAGCAGCCAAGACATAGCACCGAACACTGAAGCTTTCTTT; cdr3_aa: CASSQDIAPNTEAFF; j_call: TRBJ1-1; v_call: TRBV4-3; clone_size: -; d_call: -
cdr3_nt: TGTGCCAGCAGCAGGGACTCCACAGATACGCAGTATTTT; cdr3_aa: CASSRDSTDTQYF; j_call: TRBJ2-3; v_call: TRBV6-1; clone_size: -; d_call: -
cdr3_nt: TGCAGCGTTGGTACAGGATTCCAAGAGACCCAGTACTTC; cdr3_aa: CSVGTGFQETQYF; j_call: TRBJ2-5; v_call: TRBV29-1; clone_size: -; d_call: -
cdr3_nt: TGTGCCAGCAGGCTAGTCTCCTACGGGCAGTACTTC; cdr3_aa: CASRLVSYGQYF; j_call: TRBJ2-7; v_call: TRBV2; clone_size: once; d_call: -
cdr3_nt: TGTGCCAGCAGTTTATCGGCGGGAGGTGACAGGGCCACAGATACGCAGTATTTT; cdr3_aa: CASSLSAGGDRATDTQYF; j_call: TRBJ2-3; v_call: TRBV27; clone_size: few; d_call: -
cdr3_nt: TGCGCCAGCACCCTCCCCTCTACGCGGGAGCAGTACTTC; cdr3_aa: CASTLPSTREQYF; j_call: TRBJ2-7; v_call: TRBV5-1; clone_size: -; d_call: -
cdr3_nt: TGTGCCAGCAGCGAGCGACAGGGTTGGACCTACGAGCAGTACTTC; cdr3_aa: CASSERQGWTYEQYF; j_call: TRBJ2-7; v_call: TRBV7-6; clone_size: -; d_call: TRBD1
cdr3_nt: TGTGCCTCAGCGGGAAAAAGGGGAGAGACCCAGTACTTC; cdr3_aa: CASAGKRGETQYF; j_call: TRBJ2-5; v_call: TRBV30; clone_size: -; d_call: TRBD2
cdr3_nt: TGTGCCAGCAGCGTAGGCCCGGCGCGGGATCAGCCCCAGCATTTT; cdr3_aa: CASSVGPARDQPQHF; j_call: TRBJ1-5; v_call: TRBV9; clone_size: -; d_call: -
cdr3_nt: TGTGCCAGCAGAACAGGGGGTACTGGAAACACCATATATTTT; cdr3_aa: CASRTGGTGNTIYF; j_call: TRBJ1-3; v_call: TRBV28; clone_size: -; d_call: TRBD1
cdr3_nt: TGTGCCTGGAGTGTGCAGGTGGGAGATACGCAGTATTTT; cdr3_aa: CAWSVQVGDTQYF; j_call: TRBJ2-3; v_call: TRBV30; clone_size: -; d_call: -
cdr3_nt: TGTGCCAGCAGTGAATCTGGACAGACTGGTGACTACACCTTC; cdr3_aa: CASSESGQTGDYTF; j_call: TRBJ1-2; v_call: TRBV6-1; clone_size: -; d_call: -
cdr3_nt: TGTGCCAGCAGACCAACCCGGGGATCGACTGAAGCTTTCTTT; cdr3_aa: CASRPTRGSTEAFF; j_call: TRBJ1-1; v_call: TRBV6-5; clone_size: once; d_call: -
cdr3_nt: TGTGCCAGCATCCGACAGGGAAGGTCGTACGAGCAGTACTTC; cdr3_aa: CASIRQGRSYEQYF; j_call: TRBJ2-7; v_call: TRBV2; clone_size: -; d_call: TRBD1
cdr3_nt: TGCGCCAGCAGCTTGGACCTAGCGGGAGTGGATGAGCAGTTCTTC; cdr3_aa: CASSLDLAGVDEQFF; j_call: TRBJ2-1; v_call: TRBV5-1; clone_size: -; d_call: TRBD2
cdr3_nt: TGTGCCAGCAGTTTACAGGGCTTCGGAGAGACCCAGTACTTC; cdr3_aa: CASSLQGFGETQYF; j_call: TRBJ2-5; v_call: TRBV28; clone_size: -; d_call: -
cdr3_nt: TGCGCCAGCAGCCAGAGACTAGCAAGGGCGTATGAGCAGTTCTTC; cdr3_aa: CASSQRLARAYEQFF; j_call: TRBJ2-1; v_call: TRBV4-3; clone_size: once; d_call: TRBD2
cdr3_nt: TGTGCCAGCAGCCCCAGGGGGAGCACTGAAGCTTTCTTT; cdr3_aa: CASSPRGSTEAFF; j_call: TRBJ1-1; v_call: TRBV6-5; clone_size: -; d_call: TRBD1
cdr3_nt: TGTGCCTGGAGTGCAGGGGGCGGGCAGCATTTT; cdr3_aa: CAWSAGGGQHF; j_call: TRBJ1-5; v_call: TRBV30; clone_size: -; d_call: TRBD1
cdr3_nt: TGTGCCAGCAGCTATCGACCTCGGACAGGTCGGTGGAATAATGAAAAACTGTTTTTT; cdr3_aa: CASSYRPRTGRWNNEKLFF; j_call: TRBJ1-4; v_call: TRBV7-8; clone_size: -; d_call: TRBD1
cdr3_nt: TGCAGTGCCGCACAGGGGGGCGAAGCTTTCTTT; cdr3_aa: CSAAQGGEAFF; j_call: TRBJ1-1; v_call: TRBV20-1; clone_size: -; d_call: TRBD1
cdr3_nt: TGTGCCAGCAGCCTGAACAACAGGGGCATGAACACTGAAGCTTTCTTT; cdr3_aa: CASSLNNRGMNTEAFF; j_call: TRBJ1-1; v_call: TRBV4-2; clone_size: -; d_call: TRBD1
cdr3_nt: TGTGCCAGCAGTAAACAGGGGGCGGGGGAGACCCAGTACTTC; cdr3_aa: CASSKQGAGETQYF; j_call: TRBJ2-5; v_call: TRBV2; clone_size: -; d_call: TRBD1
cdr3_nt: TGTGCCAGCAGCTTAAATGGAGGGGGGGAAGGGAACACTGAAGCTTTCTTT; cdr3_aa: CASSLNGGGEGNTEAFF; j_call: TRBJ1-1; v_call: TRBV7-3; clone_size: -; d_call: -
cdr3_nt: TGCAGCGTTGCCCCCAACGGTGACGAGCAGTACTTC; cdr3_aa: CSVAPNGDEQYF; j_call: TRBJ2-7; v_call: TRBV29-1; clone_size: -; d_call: -
cdr3_nt: TGTGCCAGCAGCTTATCGATAGCGGCGGGGGGCGGGGAGCTGTTTTTT; cdr3_aa: CASSLSIAAGGGELFF; j_call: TRBJ2-2; v_call: TRBV7-2; clone_size: once; d_call: TRBD2
cdr3_nt: TGCGCCAGCAGCTTCAGGGGGGAACCAGGGGGTAAAAACATTCAGTACTTC; cdr3_aa: CASSFRGEPGGKNIQYF; j_call: TRBJ2-4; v_call: TRBV5-1; clone_size: -; d_call: -
cdr3_nt: TGCGCCAGCAGCTTGGCACAGGCCCAAGAGACCCAGTACTTC; cdr3_aa: CASSLAQAQETQYF; j_call: TRBJ2-5; v_call: TRBV5-1; clone_size: -; d_call: -
cdr3_nt: TGCAGTGCGAGGAGGAACACTGAAGCTTTCTTT; cdr3_aa: CSARRNTEAFF; j_call: TRBJ1-1; v_call: TRBV20-1; clone_size: -; d_call: -
cdr3_nt: TGTGCCAGCAGCTTGTTCGGGGTGAACACTGAAGCTTTCTTT; cdr3_aa: CASSLFGVNTEAFF; j_call: TRBJ1-1; v_call: TRBV5-6; clone_size: few; d_call: -
cdr3_nt: TGTGCCAGCAGTGCTACCACTAGCGGGTCTCGCAATGAGCAGTTCTTC; cdr3_aa: CASSATTSGSRNEQFF; j_call: TRBJ2-1; v_call: TRBV6-1; clone_size: -; d_call: TRBD2
cdr3_nt: TGTGCCAGCACGGCCGGGGGGGATCCCGGGGAGCTGTTTTTT; cdr3_aa: CASTAGGDPGELFF; j_call: TRBJ2-2; v_call: TRBV6-1; clone_size: many; d_call: TRBD2
cdr3_nt: TGCGCCAGCAGCCCCGGGACAGGGAACTACGAGCAGTACTTC; cdr3_aa: CASSPGTGNYEQYF; j_call: TRBJ2-7; v_call: TRBV5-1; clone_size: -; d_call: TRBD1
cdr3_nt: TGTGCCAGCAGCGTAGACGGGGGGGGCTCTGGAAACACCATATATTTT; cdr3_aa: CASSVDGGGSGNTIYF; j_call: TRBJ1-3; v_call: TRBV9; clone_size: few; d_call: -
cdr3_nt: TGCGCCAGCAGCCAGCAGACGAACACCGGGGAGCTGTTTTTT; cdr3_aa: CASSQQTNTGELFF; j_call: TRBJ2-2; v_call: TRBV4-1; clone_size: -; d_call: -
cdr3_nt: TGTGCCAGCAGCCCACTAGCGGGGGGTCTACAAGAGACCCAGTACTTC; cdr3_aa: CASSPLAGGLQETQYF; j_call: TRBJ2-5; v_call: TRBV9; clone_size: few; d_call: TRBD2